This T cell receptor beta chain is from a study of cytomegalovirus exposure and HLA in healthy donors. Looking at the study overall: Early released data comprised 80 million to 100 million unique TCRs from HLA-typed donors. Findings and caveats of the study: The classifier reportedly diagnosed cytomegalovirus status with high sensitivity and specificity. The study put some 150 TCR beta chains on its list as cytomegalovirus-associated.

A multiplex PCR was run with 60 Vbeta primers and 13 Jbeta primers. Produced via immunoSEQ multiplex PCR; TCRdb's table is partial and in-frame only. The profile shows 150,000 or so clones, 80% of them singletons. V lost 3 bases, J lost 0 bases, and 5 bases stayed unmatched. The CDR3 has 16 residues. The germline gives CDR1 MGHDK, CDR2 SYGVNS. This clone has only a few counts. Its antigen is not known. The sample taken for sequencing was PBMCs. This sequence was found in a man in his thirties or forties in good health and CMV-seropositive. The chain is built from TRBV25-1 and TRBJ1-1; 9 bases match TRBD1. Written as DNA, the CDR3 is TGTGCCAGCAGTGACCGGGACAGGGTTATGAACACTGAAGCTTTCTTT. This encodes CASSDRDRVMNTEAFF.